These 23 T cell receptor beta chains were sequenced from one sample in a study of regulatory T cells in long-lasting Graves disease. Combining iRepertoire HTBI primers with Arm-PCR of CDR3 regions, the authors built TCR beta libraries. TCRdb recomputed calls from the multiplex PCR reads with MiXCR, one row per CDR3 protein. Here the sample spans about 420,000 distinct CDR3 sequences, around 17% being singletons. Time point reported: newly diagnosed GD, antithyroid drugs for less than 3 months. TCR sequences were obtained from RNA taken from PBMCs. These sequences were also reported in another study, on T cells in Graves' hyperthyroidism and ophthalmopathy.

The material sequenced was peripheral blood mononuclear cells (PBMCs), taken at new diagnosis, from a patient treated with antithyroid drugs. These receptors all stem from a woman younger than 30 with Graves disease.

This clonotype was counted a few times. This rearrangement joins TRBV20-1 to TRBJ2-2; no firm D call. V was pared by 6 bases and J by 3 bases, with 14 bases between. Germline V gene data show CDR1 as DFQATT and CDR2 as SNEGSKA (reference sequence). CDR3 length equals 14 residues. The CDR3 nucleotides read TGCAGTGCCCCAAAGGGCTCCGACACCGGGGAGCTGTTTTTT. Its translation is CSAPKGSDTGELFF.

This CDR3 reads CASSESNTGELFF. The DNA of the CDR3 is TGTGCCAGCAGTGAAAGCAACACCGGGGAGCTGTTTTTT. This rearrangement joins TRBV27 to TRBJ2-2; D not certain. CDR1 is MNHEY and CDR2 is SMNVEV in the germline V gene (reference sequence). This CDR3 comprises 13 residues. The V and J ends lost 5 bases and 2 bases respectively, with 6 bases between them.

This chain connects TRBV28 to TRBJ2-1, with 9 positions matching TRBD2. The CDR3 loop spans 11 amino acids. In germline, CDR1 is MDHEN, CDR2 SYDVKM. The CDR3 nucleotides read TGTGCAGCCAGCGGGAGGTTTGAGCAGTTCTTC. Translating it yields CAASGRFEQFF.

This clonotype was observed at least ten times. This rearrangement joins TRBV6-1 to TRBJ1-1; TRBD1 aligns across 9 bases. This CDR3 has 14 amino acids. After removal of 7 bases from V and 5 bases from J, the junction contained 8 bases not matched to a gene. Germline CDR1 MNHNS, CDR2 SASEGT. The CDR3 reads CASTLQGAKTEAFF. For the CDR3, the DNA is TGTGCCAGCACCCTACAGGGGGCCAAAACTGAAGCTTTCTTT.

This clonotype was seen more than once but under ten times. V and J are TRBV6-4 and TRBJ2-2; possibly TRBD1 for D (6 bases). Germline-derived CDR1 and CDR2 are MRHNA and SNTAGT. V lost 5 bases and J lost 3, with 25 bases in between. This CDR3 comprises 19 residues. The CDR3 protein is CASSYFAGQGPSDTGELFF. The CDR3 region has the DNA TGTGCCAGCAGTTACTTCGCCGGCCAGGGGCCATCGGACACCGGGGAGCTGTTTTTT.

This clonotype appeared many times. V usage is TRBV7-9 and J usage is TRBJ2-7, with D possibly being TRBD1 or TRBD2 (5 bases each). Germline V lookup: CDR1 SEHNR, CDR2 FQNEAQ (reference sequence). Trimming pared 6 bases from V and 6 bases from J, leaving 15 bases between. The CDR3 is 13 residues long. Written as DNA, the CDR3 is TGTGCCAGCAGAATAACCGGGACCCCCGAGCAGTACTTC. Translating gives CASRITGTPEQYF.

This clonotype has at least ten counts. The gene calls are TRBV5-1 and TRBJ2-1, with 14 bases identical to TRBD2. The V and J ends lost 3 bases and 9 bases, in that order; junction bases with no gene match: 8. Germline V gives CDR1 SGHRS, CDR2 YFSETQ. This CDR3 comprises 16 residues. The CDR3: CASSSSGLAGGPEQFF. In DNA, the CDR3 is TGCGCCAGCAGCTCAAGTGGACTAGCGGGAGGTCCTGAGCAGTTCTTC.

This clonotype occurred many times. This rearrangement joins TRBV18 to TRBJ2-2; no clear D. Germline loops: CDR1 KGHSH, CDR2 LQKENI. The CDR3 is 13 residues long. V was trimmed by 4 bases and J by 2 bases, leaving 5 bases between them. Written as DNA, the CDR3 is TGTGCCAGCTCACGGGAAAACACCGGGGAGCTGTTTTTT. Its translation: CASSRENTGELFF. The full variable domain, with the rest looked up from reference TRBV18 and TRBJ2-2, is NAGVMQNPRHLVRRRGQEARLRCSPMKGHSHVYWYRQLPEEGLKFMVYLQKENIIDESGMPKERFSAEFPKEGPSILRIQQVVRGDSAAYFCASSRENTGELFFGEGSRLTVL.

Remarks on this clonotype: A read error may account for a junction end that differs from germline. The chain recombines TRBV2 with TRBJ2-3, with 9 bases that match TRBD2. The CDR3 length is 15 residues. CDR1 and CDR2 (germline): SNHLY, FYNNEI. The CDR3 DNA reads TGTGCCAGCAGGGTCGCGCTAGCGGGATCGGAGACCCTGTACTTC. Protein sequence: CASRVALAGSETLYF.

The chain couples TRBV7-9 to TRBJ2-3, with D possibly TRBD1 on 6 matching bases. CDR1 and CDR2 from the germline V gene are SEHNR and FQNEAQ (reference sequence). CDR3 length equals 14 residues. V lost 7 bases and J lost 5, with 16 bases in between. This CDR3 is CASTPAGVGDTQYF. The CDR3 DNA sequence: TGTGCCAGCACCCCCGCAGGGGTGGGAGATACGCAGTATTTT.

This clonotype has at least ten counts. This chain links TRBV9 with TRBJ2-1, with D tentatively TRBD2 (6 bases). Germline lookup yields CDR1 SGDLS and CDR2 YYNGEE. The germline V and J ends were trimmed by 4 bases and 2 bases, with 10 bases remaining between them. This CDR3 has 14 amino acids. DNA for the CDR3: TGTGCCAGCAGCCCCGCGGGGACCTACAATGAGCAGTTCTTC. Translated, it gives CASSPAGTYNEQFF.

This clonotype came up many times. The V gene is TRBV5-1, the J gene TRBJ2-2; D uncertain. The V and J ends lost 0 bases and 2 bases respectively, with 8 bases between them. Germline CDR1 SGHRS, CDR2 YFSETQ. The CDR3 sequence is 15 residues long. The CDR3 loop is CASSLATVNTGELFF. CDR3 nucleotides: TGCGCCAGCAGCTTGGCCACAGTAAACACCGGGGAGCTGTTTTTT. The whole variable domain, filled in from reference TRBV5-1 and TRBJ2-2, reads KAGVTQTPRYLIKTRGQQVTLSCSPISGHRSVSWYQQTPGQGLQFLFEYFSETQRNKGNFPGRFSGRQFSNSRSEMNVSTLELGDSALYLCASSLATVNTGELFFGEGSRLTVL.

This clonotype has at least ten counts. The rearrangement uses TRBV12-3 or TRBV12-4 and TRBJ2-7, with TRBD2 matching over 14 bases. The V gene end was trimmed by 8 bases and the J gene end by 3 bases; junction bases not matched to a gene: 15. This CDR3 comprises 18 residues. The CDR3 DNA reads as TGTGCCAGCTCACCCCGACTAGCGGGAGGGCCAATTCTCTACGAGCAGTACTTC. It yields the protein CASSPRLAGGPILYEQYF.

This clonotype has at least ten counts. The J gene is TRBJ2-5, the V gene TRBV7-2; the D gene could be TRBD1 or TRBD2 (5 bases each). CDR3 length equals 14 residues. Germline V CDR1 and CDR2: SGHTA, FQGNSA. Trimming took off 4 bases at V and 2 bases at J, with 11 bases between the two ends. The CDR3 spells CASSWGSYQETQYF. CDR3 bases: TGTGCCAGCAGCTGGGGGAGTTATCAAGAGACCCAGTACTTC.

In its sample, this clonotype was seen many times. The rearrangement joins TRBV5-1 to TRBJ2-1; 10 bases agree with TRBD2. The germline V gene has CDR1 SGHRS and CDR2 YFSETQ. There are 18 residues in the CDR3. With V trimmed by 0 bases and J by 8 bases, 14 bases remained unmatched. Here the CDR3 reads CASSLEGTPSGSLDEQFF. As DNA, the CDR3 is TGCGCCAGCAGCTTGGAGGGAACACCTAGCGGGAGTCTCGATGAGCAGTTCTTC.

The CDR3, as DNA: TGTGCCAGCAGCAGGACAGGGGGCCCGAACACCGGGGAGCTGTTTTTT. It encodes CASSRTGGPNTGELFF. The chain joins TRBV6-1 to TRBJ2-2; 11 positions agree with TRBD1. The CDR3 consists of 16 residues. V trimming: 6 bases; J trimming: 0 bases; junction bases outside the gene matches: 3. Germline-derived CDR1 and CDR2 are MNHNS and SASEGT.

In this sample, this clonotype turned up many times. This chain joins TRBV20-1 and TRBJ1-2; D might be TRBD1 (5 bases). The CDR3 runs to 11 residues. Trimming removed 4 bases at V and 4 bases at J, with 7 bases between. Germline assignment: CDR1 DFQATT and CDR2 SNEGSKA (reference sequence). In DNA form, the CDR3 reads TGCAGTGCTACCAGGGCCTATGGCTACACCTTC. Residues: CSATRAYGYTF.

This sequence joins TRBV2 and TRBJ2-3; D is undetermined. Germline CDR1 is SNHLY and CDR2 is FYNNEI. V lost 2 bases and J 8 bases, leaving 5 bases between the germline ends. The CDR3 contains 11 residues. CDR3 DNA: TGTGCCAGCAGTGAAAGGGCTACGCAGTATTTT. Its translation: CASSERATQYF. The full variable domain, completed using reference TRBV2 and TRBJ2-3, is EPEVTQTPSHQVTQMGQEVILRCVPISNHLYFYWYRQILGQKVEFLVSFYNNEISEKSEIFDDQFSVERPDGSNFTLKIRSTKLEDSAMYFCASSERATQYFGPGTRLTVL.

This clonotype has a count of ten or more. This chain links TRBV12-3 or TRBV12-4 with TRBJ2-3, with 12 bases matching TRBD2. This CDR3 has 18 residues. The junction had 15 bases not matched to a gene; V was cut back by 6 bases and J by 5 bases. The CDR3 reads CASSSPLGLAGNRDTQYF. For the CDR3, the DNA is TGTGCCAGCAGCTCTCCGCTTGGACTAGCGGGGAATCGAGATACGCAGTATTTT.

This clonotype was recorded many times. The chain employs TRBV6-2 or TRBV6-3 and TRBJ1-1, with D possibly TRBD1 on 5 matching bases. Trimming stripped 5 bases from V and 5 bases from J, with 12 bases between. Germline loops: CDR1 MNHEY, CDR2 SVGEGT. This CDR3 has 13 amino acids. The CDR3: CASSRLRGTEAFF. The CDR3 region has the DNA TGTGCCAGCAGTCGCCTACGGGGGACTGAAGCTTTCTTT.

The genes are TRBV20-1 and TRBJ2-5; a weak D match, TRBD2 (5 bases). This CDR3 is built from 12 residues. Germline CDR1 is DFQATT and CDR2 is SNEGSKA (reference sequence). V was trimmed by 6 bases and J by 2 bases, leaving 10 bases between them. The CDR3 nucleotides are TGCAGTGCAACCGACTATCAAGAGACCCAGTACTTC. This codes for CSATDYQETQYF.

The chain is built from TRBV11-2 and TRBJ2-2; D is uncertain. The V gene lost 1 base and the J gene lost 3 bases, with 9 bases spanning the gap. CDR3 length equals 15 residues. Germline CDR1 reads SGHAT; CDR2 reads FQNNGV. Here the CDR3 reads CASSLVHGYTGELFF. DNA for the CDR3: TGTGCCAGCAGCTTAGTCCATGGGTACACCGGGGAGCTGTTTTTT.

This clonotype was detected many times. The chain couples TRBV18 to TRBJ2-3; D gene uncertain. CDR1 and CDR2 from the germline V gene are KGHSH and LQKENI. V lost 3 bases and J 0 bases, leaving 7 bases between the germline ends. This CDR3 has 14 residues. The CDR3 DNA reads TGTGCCAGCTCACCGTCTGCTAGCACAGATACGCAGTATTTT. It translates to CASSPSASTDTQYF.